These T cell receptor beta chains were read from a single sample in a study of patients and donors after allogeneic stem cell transplantation. One entry per CDR3 protein, called by TCRdb with MiXCR from the RT-PCR reads. The table includes around 240,000 distinct CDR3 sequences, roughly 13% detected once. The sample consisted of blood, either unsorted or a sorted T cell fraction (not recorded which). The origin of the receptors is a human donor who was either an allogeneic HSCT recipient or a stem cell or donor lymphocyte infusion donor (not recorded which). It is not recorded whose cells these are; they may come from a transplant donor. Each CDR3 is given with its conserved first and last residue. D genes are given only for firm matches. A clone size is listed for some rows: how often the clone was seen (once, few, many), or a class if it is expanded.

d_gene	v_gene	abundance	len	j_gene	CDR3nt	CDR3aa
.	TRBV18	many	11	TRBJ2-1	TGTGCCAGCTCCCAACAATCGGAGCAGTTCTTC	CASSQQSEQFF
.	TRBV4-2	.	16	TRBJ2-2	TGTGCCAGCAGCCAGGCGGGACGTTTGAACACCGGGGAGCTGTTTTTT	CASSQAGRLNTGELFF
TRBD1	TRBV5-5	many	15	TRBJ1-4	TGTGCCAGCAGCTTGACAGGGGATGCTAATGAAAAACTGTTTTTT	CASSLTGDANEKLFF
TRBD1	TRBV20-1	.	15	TRBJ1-3	TGCAGTGCGGCCCCGGGACAGTCCTCTGGAAACACCATATATTTT	CSAAPGQSSGNTIYF
.	TRBV19	.	13	TRBJ1-2	TGTGCCAGTAGTATTCCTGGGGGAAGTGGCTACACCTTC	CASSIPGGSGYTF
TRBD2	TRBV11-2	.	16	TRBJ2-5	TGTGCCAGCAGCAAAGGGACTAGCGGGAGTAGAGAGACCCAGTACTTC	CASSKGTSGSRETQYF
TRBD2	TRBV7-9	few	16	TRBJ2-1	TGTGCCAGCAGTCGTAGCGGGAGGGCCACCTACAATGAGCAGTTCTTC	CASSRSGRATYNEQFF
.	TRBV4-3	.	16	TRBJ1-3	TGCGCCAGCAGCCAAGCGGACATTTTCTCTGGAAACACCATATATTTT	CASSQADIFSGNTIYF
.	TRBV2	.	10	TRBJ1-2	TGTGCCAGGAGAGGGGATGGCTACACCTTC	CARRGDGYTF
.	TRBV3-1	few	18	TRBJ2-7	TGTGCCAGCAGCCCCCTTGGAGCCAGCAGGACTAAAGCCTACGAGCAGTACTTC	CASSPLGASRTKAYEQYF
.	TRBV20-1	.	15	TRBJ1-2	TGCAGTGCTAGAGGACAGCTTTTCGGGAACTATGGCTACACCTTC	CSARGQLFGNYGYTF
.	TRBV12-3/TRBV12-4	many	12	TRBJ2-2	TGTGCCAGCAGCCCCGGGCCCTGGGAGCTGTTTTTT	CASSPGPWELFF
TRBD1	TRBV28	.	16	TRBJ1-5	TGTGCCAGCAGTTTACCCCAGGGGGGAAGCAATCAGCCCCAGCATTTT	CASSLPQGGSNQPQHF
TRBD1	TRBV6-1	many	17	TRBJ1-2	TGTGCCAGCAGCCACCGGGACAGGGTGTACTCTAACTATGGCTACACCTTC	CASSHRDRVYSNYGYTF
TRBD2	TRBV20-1	few	14	TRBJ2-5	TGCAGTGCTAGGGGACTAGCGGAGCAAGAGACCCAGTACTTC	CSARGLAEQETQYF
TRBD1	TRBV19	.	16	TRBJ1-1	TGTGCCAGTAGTCTGGGACAGGGGATGGAGAACACTGAAGCTTTCTTT	CASSLGQGMENTEAFF
.	TRBV12-3/TRBV12-4	.	13	TRBJ2-7	TGTGCCAGCAGCCCTTACAGCTCCTACGAGCAGTACTTC	CASSPYSSYEQYF
.	TRBV6-2/TRBV6-3	few	14	TRBJ1-1	TGTGCCAGCAGACAAGGACCTCCCATCGCTGAAGCTTTCTTT	CASRQGPPIAEAFF
.	TRBV5-1	.	15	TRBJ2-1	TGCGCCAGCAGCGGGGAGGGGGCGTCTTACAATGAGCAGTTCTTC	CASSGEGASYNEQFF
TRBD1	TRBV28	.	14	TRBJ1-1	TGTGCCAGCAGGCCAGGGGGAGTGGACACTGAAGCTTTCTTT	CASRPGGVDTEAFF
.	TRBV19	.	16	TRBJ2-1	TGTGCCAGTACCCCCTTAACAGGGATGAGTATGAATGAGCAGTTCTTC	CASTPLTGMSMNEQFF
TRBD2	TRBV6-2/TRBV6-3	many	15	TRBJ2-1	TGTGCCAGCAGTTATTCGGCTAGCGGGAACCATGAGCAGTTCTTC	CASSYSASGNHEQFF
.	TRBV5-1	.	13	TRBJ2-5	TGCGCCAGCAGCGGCCTATTCGGAGAGACCCAGTACTTC	CASSGLFGETQYF
.	TRBV5-4	.	13	TRBJ2-1	TGTGCCAGCAGCTTGGTACCCGACAATGAGCAGTTCTTC	CASSLVPDNEQFF
.	TRBV6-5	.	16	TRBJ1-1	TGTGCCAGCAGTTACTCACGGGGACGGATGAACACTGAAGCTTTCTTT	CASSYSRGRMNTEAFF
.	TRBV29-1	many	12	TRBJ2-3	TGCAGCGTTGGCATAACCGGGGATACGCAGTATTTT	CSVGITGDTQYF
.	TRBV7-3	many	15	TRBJ2-5	TGTGCCAGCAGCTTAGGGTTACAGGGCCTAGAGACCCAGTACTTC	CASSLGLQGLETQYF
.	TRBV18	.	17	TRBJ2-4	TGTGCCAGCTCACCACCGATTTTGTGGGATAACAAAAACATTCAGTACTTC	CASSPPILWDNKNIQYF
TRBD2	TRBV11-2	many	17	TRBJ2-5	TGTGCCAGCAGTTCGACCGGGACTAGCGGCTTCCAAGAGACCCAGTACTTC	CASSSTGTSGFQETQYF
.	TRBV7-3	.	14	TRBJ1-2	TGTGCCAGCAGCTTAGACGGGGCCATTGGGGGCTACACCTTC	CASSLDGAIGGYTF
.	TRBV6-1	.	10	TRBJ2-5	TGTGCCAGCAGTGCCTCGTCCCAGTACTTC	CASSASSQYF
TRBD1	TRBV7-2	.	15	TRBJ1-2	TGTGCCAGCAGCGGGACAGGGCGTACTAACTATGGCTACACCTTC	CASSGTGRTNYGYTF
.	TRBV30	.	15	TRBJ1-5	TGTGCCTGGAGCGCGACGGGTAGGAGCAATCAGCCCCAGCATTTT	CAWSATGRSNQPQHF
TRBD1	TRBV12-3/TRBV12-4	many	13	TRBJ1-2	TGTGCCAGCAGCGTGGGACAGGGATATGGCTACACCTTC	CASSVGQGYGYTF